The present T cell receptor beta chain was sequenced within a study of blood T cells in healthy people across ages. V was clipped by 1 base and J by 9 bases, with 10 bases between them. The CDR3 totals 14 residues. PCR was performed a second time for about 7 to 11 cycles using a sample-barcoded 5' primer and a J-beta primer mix. TCRdb analysed the 5' RACE reads with MiXCR anew, one entry per CDR3 protein. The data contain hundreds of thousands of distinct CDR3 sequences, about 52% of them singletons. This clonotype was sampled from a woman aged 55-69 years in good health. The chain employs TRBV12-3 or TRBV12-4 and TRBJ1-6; D unresolved. Source material: blood. The CDR3 DNA sequence: TGTGCCAGCAGTTTAGGAATTGGGATTTCACCCCTCCACTTT. Encoded protein: CASSLGIGISPLHF.